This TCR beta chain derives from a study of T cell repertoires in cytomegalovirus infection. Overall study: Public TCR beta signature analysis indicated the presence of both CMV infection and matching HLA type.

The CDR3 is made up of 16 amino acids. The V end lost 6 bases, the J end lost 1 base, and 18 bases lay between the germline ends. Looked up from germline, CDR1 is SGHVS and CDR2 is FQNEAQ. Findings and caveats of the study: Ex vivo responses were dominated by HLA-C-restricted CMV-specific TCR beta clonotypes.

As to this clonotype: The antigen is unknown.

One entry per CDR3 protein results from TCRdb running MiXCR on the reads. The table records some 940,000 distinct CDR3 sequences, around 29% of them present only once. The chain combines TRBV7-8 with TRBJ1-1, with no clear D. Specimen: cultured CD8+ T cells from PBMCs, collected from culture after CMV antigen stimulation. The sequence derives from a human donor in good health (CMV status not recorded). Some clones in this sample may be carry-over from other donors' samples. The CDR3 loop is CASRDQVRSSNTEAFF. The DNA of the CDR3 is TGTGCCAGCAGGGATCAGGTCAGGTCATCGAACACTGAAGCTTTCTTT.